This T cell receptor (beta chain) was documented in a study of blood T cell repertoires in COVID-19. This table comes from immunoSEQ multiplex PCR, and its TCRdb copy is limited to in-frame clones, with some not included. This sample has 90,000 to 100,000 clones, with approximately 82% found just once. This CDR3 is built from 15 residues. The V and J ends lost 0 bases and 1 base respectively, with 9 bases between them. Germline V lookup: CDR1 SGHVS, CDR2 FQNEAQ. The clonotype originates from a man between 65 and 85 years old with acute or convalescent COVID-19. J is TRBJ1-1 and V is TRBV7-8; D ambiguous. The sample was peripheral blood. The CDR3 coding sequence is TGTGCCAGCAGCTTAGCCGACACACGGAACACTGAAGCTTTCTTT. It encodes CASSLADTRNTEAFF.